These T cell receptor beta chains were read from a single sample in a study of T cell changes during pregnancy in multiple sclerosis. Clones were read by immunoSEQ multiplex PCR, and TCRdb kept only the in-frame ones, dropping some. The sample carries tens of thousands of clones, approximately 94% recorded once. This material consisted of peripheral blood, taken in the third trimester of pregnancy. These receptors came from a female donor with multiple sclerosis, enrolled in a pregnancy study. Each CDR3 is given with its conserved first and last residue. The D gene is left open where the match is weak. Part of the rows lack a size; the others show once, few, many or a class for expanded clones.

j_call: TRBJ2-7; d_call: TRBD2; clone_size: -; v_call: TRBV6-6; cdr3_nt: TGTGCCAGCAGCTCCAACCCGGGACTAGCCCCCCACGAGCAGTACTTC; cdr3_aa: CASSSNPGLAPHEQYF
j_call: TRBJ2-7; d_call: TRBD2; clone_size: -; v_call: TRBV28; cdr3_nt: TGTGCCAGCAGTTCCGGACTAGCGGGAGTTCTTTACGAGCAGTACTTC; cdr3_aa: CASSSGLAGVLYEQYF
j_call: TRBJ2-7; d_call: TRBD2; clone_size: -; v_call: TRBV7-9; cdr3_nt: TGTGCCAGCAGCTTAGCCCTGACTAGCGGATCCTACGAGCAGTACTTC; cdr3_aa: CASSLALTSGSYEQYF
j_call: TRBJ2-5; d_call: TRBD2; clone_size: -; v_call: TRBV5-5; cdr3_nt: TGTGCCAGCAGCTCGACTAGCGGGGTGGAGGTTGGGACCCAGTACTTC; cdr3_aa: CASSSTSGVEVGTQYF
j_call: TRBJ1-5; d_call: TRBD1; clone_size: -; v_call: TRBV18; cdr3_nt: TGTGCCAGCTCACCTCCGGGACAGGGAGGATCCCAGCATTTT; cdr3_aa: CASSPPGQGGSQHF
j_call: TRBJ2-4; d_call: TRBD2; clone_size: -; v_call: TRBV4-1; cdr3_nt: TGCGCCAGCAGCCAAGGCGTCGGGGGGAACATTCAGTACTTC; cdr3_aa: CASSQGVGGNIQYF
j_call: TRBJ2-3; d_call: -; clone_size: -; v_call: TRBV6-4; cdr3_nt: TGTGCCAGCAGCCGGGAGTGGGCAGATACGCAGTATTTT; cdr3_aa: CASSREWADTQYF
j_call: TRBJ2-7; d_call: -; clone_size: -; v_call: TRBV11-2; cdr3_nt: TGTGCCAGCAGCTTTACAGAGACCTACGAGCAGTACTTC; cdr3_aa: CASSFTETYEQYF
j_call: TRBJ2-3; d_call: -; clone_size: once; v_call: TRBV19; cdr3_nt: TGTGCCAGTAGTGATTGGCTAGCAGCCACAGATACGCAGTATTTT; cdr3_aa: CASSDWLAATDTQYF
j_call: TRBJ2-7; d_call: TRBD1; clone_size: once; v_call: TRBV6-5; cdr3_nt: TGTGCCAGCAGTTACCTTGTGACAGGGACCGGCGAGCAGTACTTC; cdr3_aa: CASSYLVTGTGEQYF
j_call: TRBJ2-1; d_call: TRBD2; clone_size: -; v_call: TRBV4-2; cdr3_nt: TGTGCCAGCAGCCAAGGGAAAACTAGCGGGAGCGACAATGAGCAGTTCTTC; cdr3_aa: CASSQGKTSGSDNEQFF
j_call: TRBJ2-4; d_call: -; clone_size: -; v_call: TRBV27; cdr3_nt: TGTGCCAGCAGTTTACAGGGCGGGGCAATAGCCAAAAACATTCAGTACTTC; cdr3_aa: CASSLQGGAIAKNIQYF
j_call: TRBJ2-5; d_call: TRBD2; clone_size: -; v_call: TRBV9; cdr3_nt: TGTGCCAGCAGTAAGGGAGGGGCGGTCCGCCAAGAGACCCAGTACTTC; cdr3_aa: CASSKGGAVRQETQYF
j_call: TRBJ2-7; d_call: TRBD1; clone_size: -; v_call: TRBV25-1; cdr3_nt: TGTGCCAGCAGTGACCGGTACAGGGGGCAGTACTTC; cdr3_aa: CASSDRYRGQYF
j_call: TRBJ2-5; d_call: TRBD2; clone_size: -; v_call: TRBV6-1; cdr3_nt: TGTGCCAGTTCCACCGGGACTATCCAAGAGACCCAGTACTTC; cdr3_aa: CASSTGTIQETQYF
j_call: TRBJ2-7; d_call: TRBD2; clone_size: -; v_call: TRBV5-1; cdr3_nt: TGCGCCAGCAGCTTTATTACCCTAGCGGGAGCGACCTACGAGCAGTACTTC; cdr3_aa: CASSFITLAGATYEQYF
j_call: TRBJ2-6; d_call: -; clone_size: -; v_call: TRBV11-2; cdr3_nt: TGTGCCAGCAGCTTCAGCGCCTCTGGGGCCAACGTCCTGACTTTC; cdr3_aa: CASSFSASGANVLTF
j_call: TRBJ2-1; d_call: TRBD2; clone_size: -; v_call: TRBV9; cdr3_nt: TGTGCCAGCAGCTCTCCGGGACTAGCGGGAGGATACTCCTACAATGAGCAGTTCTTC; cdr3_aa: CASSSPGLAGGYSYNEQFF
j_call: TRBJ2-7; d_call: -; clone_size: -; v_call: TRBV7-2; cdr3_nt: TGTGCCAGCACGGGAGCGTCAAATTACGAGCAGTACTTC; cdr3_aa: CASTGASNYEQYF
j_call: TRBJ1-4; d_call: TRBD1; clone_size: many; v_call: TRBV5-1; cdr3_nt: TGCGCCAGCAGCTTGACAGGGGGCGCAGAAAAACTGTTTTTT; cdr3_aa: CASSLTGGAEKLFF
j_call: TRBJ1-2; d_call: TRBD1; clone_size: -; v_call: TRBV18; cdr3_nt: TGTGCCAGCTCACCATCGGACAGGGTGGCGAATGGCTACACCTTC; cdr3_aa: CASSPSDRVANGYTF
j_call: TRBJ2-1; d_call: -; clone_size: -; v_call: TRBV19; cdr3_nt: TGTGCCAGTAGTACAGGGGAATTAAAGTCCAATGAGCAGTTCTTC; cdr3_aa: CASSTGELKSNEQFF
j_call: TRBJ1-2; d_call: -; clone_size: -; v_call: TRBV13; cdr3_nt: TGTGCCAGCAGCGACATATCAGGGGACTACTGGGCTAACTATGGCTACACCTTC; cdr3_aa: CASSDISGDYWANYGYTF
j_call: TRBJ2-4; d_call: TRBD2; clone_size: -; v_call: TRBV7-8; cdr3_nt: TGTGCCAGCAGCTTATCGGGAGGGAGGAACATTCAGTACTTC; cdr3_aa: CASSLSGGRNIQYF
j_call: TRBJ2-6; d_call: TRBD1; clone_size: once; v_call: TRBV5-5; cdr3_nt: TGTGCCAGCAGCTTTACCGGGACAGGGGGATATGGGGCCAACGTCCTGACTTTC; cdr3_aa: CASSFTGTGGYGANVLTF
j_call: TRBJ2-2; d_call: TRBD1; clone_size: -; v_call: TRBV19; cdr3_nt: TGTGCCAGCAGAGGACAGGCGAACACCGGGGAGCTGTTTTTT; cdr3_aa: CASRGQANTGELFF
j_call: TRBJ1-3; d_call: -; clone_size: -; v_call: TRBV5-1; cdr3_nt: TGCGCCAGCAGCTTGAGGCAGGGTCCTGGAGACACCATATATTTT; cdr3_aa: CASSLRQGPGDTIYF
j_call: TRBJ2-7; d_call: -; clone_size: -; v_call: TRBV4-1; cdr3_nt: TGCGCCAGCAGCCAATCAGGGGCCACCCCCGACGAGCAGTACTTC; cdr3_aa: CASSQSGATPDEQYF
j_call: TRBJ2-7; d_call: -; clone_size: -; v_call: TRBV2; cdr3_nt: TGTGCCAGCGGGGGACTTTTTTCCTACGAGCAGTACTTC; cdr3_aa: CASGGLFSYEQYF
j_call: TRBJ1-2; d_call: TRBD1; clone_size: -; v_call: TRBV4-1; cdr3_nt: TGCGCCAGCAGCCAGGGTCTGGACAGGGGTAACTATGGCTACACCTTC; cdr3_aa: CASSQGLDRGNYGYTF
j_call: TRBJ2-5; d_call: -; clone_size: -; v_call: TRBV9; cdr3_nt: TGTGCCAGCAGCGTAGCCTCCCAAGAGACCCAGTACTTC; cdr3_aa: CASSVASQETQYF
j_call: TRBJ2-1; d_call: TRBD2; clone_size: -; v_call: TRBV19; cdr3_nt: TGTGCCAGTAGTATAGGGACTAGCGGCAATGAGCAGTTCTTC; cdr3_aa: CASSIGTSGNEQFF
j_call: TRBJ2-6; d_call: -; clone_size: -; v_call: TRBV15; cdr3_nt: TGTGCCACCAGCCGCAAGGAGGTTGGCGGGGTCCTGACTTTC; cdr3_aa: CATSRKEVGGVLTF
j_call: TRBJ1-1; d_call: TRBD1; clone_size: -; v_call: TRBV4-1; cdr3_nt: TGCGCCAGCAGCCAAGTCACAGGGGTCACTGAAGCTTTCTTT; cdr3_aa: CASSQVTGVTEAFF
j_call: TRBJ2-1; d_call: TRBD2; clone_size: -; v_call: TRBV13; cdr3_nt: TGTGCCAGCAGCCTGAAAGCGGGAGGGCCCTACAATGAGCAGTTCTTC; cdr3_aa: CASSLKAGGPYNEQFF
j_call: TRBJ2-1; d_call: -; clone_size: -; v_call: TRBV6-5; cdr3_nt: TGTGCCAGCAGTTACTCACGAGTTGCGACAAATGAGCAGTTCTTC; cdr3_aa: CASSYSRVATNEQFF
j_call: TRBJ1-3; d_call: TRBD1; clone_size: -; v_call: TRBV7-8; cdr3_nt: TGTGCCAGCAGCGCGGGACAGTTTGGAAACACCATATATTTT; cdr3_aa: CASSAGQFGNTIYF
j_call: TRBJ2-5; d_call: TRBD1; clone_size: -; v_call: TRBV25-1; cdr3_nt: TGTGCCAGCAGTTCGGACAGGGGGCAGTCAGAGACCCAGTACTTC; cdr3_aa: CASSSDRGQSETQYF
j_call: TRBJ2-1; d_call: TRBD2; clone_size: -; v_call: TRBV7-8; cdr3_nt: TGTGCCAGCAGCTTCAAGCGGGAGAGGCTCAATGAGCAGTTCTTC; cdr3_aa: CASSFKRERLNEQFF
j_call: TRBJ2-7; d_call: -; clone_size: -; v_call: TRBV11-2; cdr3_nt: TGTGCCAGCAGCTTAGCGGGGTCCTCCTACGAGCAGTACTTC; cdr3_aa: CASSLAGSSYEQYF
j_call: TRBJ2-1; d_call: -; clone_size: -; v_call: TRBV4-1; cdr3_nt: TGCGCCAGCAGCCAACCGGGGGACTACAATGAGCAGTTCTTC; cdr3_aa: CASSQPGDYNEQFF
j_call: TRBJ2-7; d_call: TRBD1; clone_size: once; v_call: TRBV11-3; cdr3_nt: TGTGCCAGCAGCATCGCCCGGGACAGGGTCCACGAGCAGTACTTC; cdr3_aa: CASSIARDRVHEQYF
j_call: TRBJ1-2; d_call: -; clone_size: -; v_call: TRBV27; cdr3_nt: TGTGCCAGCAGTTGGAGACTCGGTTCGGATGGCTACACCTTC; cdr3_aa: CASSWRLGSDGYTF
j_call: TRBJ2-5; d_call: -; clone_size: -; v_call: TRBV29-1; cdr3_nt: TGCAGCGTTGAACAGGGCCAGGAGACCCAGTACTTC; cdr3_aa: CSVEQGQETQYF
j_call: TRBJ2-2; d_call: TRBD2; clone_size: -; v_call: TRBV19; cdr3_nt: TGTGCCAGTAGTATAGATTCCGGGACTAGCATCCTTTCGGGCACCGGGGAGCTGTTTTTT; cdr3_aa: CASSIDSGTSILSGTGELFF
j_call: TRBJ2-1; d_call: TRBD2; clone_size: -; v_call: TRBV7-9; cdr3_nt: TGTGCCAGCAGTTCTAGCGGGAGATGGTTCAATGAGCAGTTCTTC; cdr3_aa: CASSSSGRWFNEQFF